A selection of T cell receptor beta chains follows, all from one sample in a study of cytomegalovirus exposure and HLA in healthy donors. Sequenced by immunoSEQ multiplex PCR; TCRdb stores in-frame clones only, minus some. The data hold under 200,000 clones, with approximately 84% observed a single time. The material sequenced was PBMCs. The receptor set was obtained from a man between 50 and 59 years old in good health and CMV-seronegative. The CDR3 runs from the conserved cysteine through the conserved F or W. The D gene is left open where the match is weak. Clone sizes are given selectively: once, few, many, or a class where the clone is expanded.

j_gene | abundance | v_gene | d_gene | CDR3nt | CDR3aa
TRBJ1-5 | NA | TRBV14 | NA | TGTGCCAGCAGCCAAGATGACTGGACAGTCTATAGCAATCAGCCCCAGCATTTT | CASSQDDWTVYSNQPQHF
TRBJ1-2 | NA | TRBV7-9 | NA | TGTTCCAGCAGCTCGCGTATGGGGGGTGATAACTATGGCTACACCTTC | CSSSSRMGGDNYGYTF
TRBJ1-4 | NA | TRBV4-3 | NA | TGCGCCAGCAGCCGCCTTAAGGGGGTTGGCGAAAAACTGTTTTTT | CASSRLKGVGEKLFF
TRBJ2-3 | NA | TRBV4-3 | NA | TGCGCCAGCAGCCAAGGGTCCAGGTCTAGCACAGATACGCAGTATTTT | CASSQGSRSSTDTQYF
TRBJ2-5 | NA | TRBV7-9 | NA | TGTGCCAGCACCCCATTTCAAGAGACCCAGTACTTC | CASTPFQETQYF
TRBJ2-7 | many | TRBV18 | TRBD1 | TGTGCCAGCAACAGGGGGCAGTCCTACGAGCAGTACTTC | CASNRGQSYEQYF
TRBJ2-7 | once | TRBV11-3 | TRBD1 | TGTGCCAGCAGCCCGCAGGGGGCTAACGACGAGCAGTACTTC | CASSPQGANDEQYF
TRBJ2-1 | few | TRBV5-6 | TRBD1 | TGTGCCAGCAGCTTGTCTCGGGACAGGGTGGGGAGGGTCTTC | CASSLSRDRVGRVF
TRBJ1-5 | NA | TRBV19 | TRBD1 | TGTGCCAGTAGTATACAGGGGGCGTGGGGTCAGCCCCAGCATTTT | CASSIQGAWGQPQHF
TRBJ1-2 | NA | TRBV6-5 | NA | TGTGCCATCCCCAGAGGGGGGGGGATAAACTATGGCTACACCTTC | CAIPRGGGINYGYTF
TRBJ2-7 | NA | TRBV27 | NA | TGTGCCAGCAGTTTAAACGGGGTCTCCTACGAGCAGTACTTC | CASSLNGVSYEQYF
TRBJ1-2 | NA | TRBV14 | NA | TGTGCCAGCAGCCAATATACAGGGTCAGTCACCTTC | CASSQYTGSVTF
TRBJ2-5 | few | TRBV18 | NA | TGTGCCAGCTCACCACCGAGGACGGCCAGGGGACGCGAGACCCAGTACTTC | CASSPPRTARGRETQYF
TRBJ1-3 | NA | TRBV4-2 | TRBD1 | TGTGCCAGCAGCCTACTAACAGGGGCGGCTGGAAACACCATATATTTT | CASSLLTGAAGNTIYF
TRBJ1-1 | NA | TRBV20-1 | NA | TGCAGTGCTGCGAGGGGGACTGAAGCTTTCTTT | CSAARGTEAFF
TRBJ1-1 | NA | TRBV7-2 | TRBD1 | TGTGCCAGCAGCTTCCGGGGACAGGGCAAGCATGAAGCTTTCTTT | CASSFRGQGKHEAFF
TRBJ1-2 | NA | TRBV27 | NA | TGTGCCAGCAGCCATAGGGGGGGAGTCTATGGCTACACCTTC | CASSHRGGVYGYTF
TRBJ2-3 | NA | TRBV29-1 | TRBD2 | TGCAGCGTGGAGCGGGACTCCACAGATACGCAGTATTTT | CSVERDSTDTQYF
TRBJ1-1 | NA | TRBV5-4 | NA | TGTGCCAGCAGCTGGGGGGGAGACGCCGGCGAGAAGAAAGCTTTCTTT | CASSWGGDAGEKKAFF
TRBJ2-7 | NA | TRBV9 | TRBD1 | TGTGCCAGCAGCGTAGGGACAGGGGGTTTCGCACAGTACTTC | CASSVGTGGFAQYF
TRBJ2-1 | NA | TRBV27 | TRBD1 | TGTGCCAGCAGCGCGACAGGGAGCTCCTACAATGAGCAGTTCTTC | CASSATGSSYNEQFF
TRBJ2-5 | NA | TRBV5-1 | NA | TGCGCCAGCAGCTTGGCTAGCCAAGAGACCCAGTACTTC | CASSLASQETQYF
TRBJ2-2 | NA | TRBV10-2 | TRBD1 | TGCGCCAGCAGTGTTGGACAGGGGGACACCGGGGAGCTGTTTTTT | CASSVGQGDTGELFF
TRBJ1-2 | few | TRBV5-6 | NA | TGTGCCAGCACCATGACAGGTCGGTATGGCTACACCTTC | CASTMTGRYGYTF
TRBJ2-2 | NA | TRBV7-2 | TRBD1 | TGTGCCAGCAGCTCTAGGACAGGGAACACCGGGGAGCTGTTTTTT | CASSSRTGNTGELFF
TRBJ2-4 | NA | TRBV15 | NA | TGTGCCACCTCTTATGGGGGGCAGGGGGTCAATAGTGGCATTCAGTACTTC | CATSYGGQGVNSGIQYF
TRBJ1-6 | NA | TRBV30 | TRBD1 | TGTGCCTGGAGTGTTGGGCAGGGGGCGTCACCCCTCCACTTT | CAWSVGQGASPLHF
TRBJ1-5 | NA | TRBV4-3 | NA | TGCGCCAGCAGCCAAGGGGCAGGGTCGAAGCCCCAGCATTTT | CASSQGAGSKPQHF
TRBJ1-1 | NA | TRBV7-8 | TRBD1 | TGTGCCAGCAGCTTATTAGAGTTAAGACAGGGGGACACTGAAGCTTTCTTT | CASSLLELRQGDTEAFF
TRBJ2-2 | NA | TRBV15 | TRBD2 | TGTGCCACCAGCAGACCGACTAGCGCGAACACCGGGGAGCTGTTTTTT | CATSRPTSANTGELFF
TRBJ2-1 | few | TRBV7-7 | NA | TGTGCCAGCAGCTTGAACAGCAATTATGAGCAGTTCTTC | CASSLNSNYEQFF
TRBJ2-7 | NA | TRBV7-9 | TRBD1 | TGTGCCAGCAGCGCCCGACAGGGGCCGTCTCAGCAGTACTTC | CASSARQGPSQQYF
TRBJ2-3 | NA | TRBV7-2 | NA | TGTGCCAGCATGTTCTTCACAGATACGCAGTATTTT | CASMFFTDTQYF
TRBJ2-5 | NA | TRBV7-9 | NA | TGTGCCAGCAGCTTATCAGGGCCGGGCCAAGAGACCCAGTACTTC | CASSLSGPGQETQYF
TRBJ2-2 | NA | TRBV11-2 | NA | TGTGCCAGCAGCCACGGCACCGGGGAGCTGTTTTTT | CASSHGTGELFF
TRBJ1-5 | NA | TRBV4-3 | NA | TGCGCCAGCAGCCAAGATTCAGCAGGTTTAAATCAGCCCCAGCATTTT | CASSQDSAGLNQPQHF
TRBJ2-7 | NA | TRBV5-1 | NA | TGCGCCAGCAGCTTATCGACAGGTTCTTCATCCCGCGAGCAGTACTTC | CASSLSTGSSSREQYF
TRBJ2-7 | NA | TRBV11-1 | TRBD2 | TGTGCCAGCAGCTTAGTCGCGGGGGCCTACGAGCAGTACTTC | CASSLVAGAYEQYF
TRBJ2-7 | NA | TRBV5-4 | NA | TGTGCCAGCAAGCAGGACACTGGAGCCTACGAGCAGTACTTC | CASKQDTGAYEQYF
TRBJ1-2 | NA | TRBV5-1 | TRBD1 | TGCGCCAGCAGCTTGGCGCCGGGACAGAACTATGGCTACACCTTC | CASSLAPGQNYGYTF
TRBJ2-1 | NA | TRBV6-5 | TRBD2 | TGTGCCAGCAGTTACAGGGGACTAGCGTCCAATGAGCAGTTCTTC | CASSYRGLASNEQFF
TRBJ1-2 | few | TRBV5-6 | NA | TGTGCCAGCAGCAGGAGCGCGCCTGAGGGCTACACCTTC | CASSRSAPEGYTF
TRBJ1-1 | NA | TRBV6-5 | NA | TGTGCCAGCGGACAGAACACTGAAGCTTTCTTT | CASGQNTEAFF
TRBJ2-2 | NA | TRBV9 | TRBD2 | TGTGCCAGCAGCGTAGCCCTACTAGCGGGGACTGCCGGGGAGCTGTTTTTT | CASSVALLAGTAGELFF
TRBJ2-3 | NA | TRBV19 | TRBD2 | TGTGCCAGTAGTCCCCAGACTAGCGGGGGGGCGAAAGATACGCAGTATTTT | CASSPQTSGGAKDTQYF
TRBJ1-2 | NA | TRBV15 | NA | TGTGCCACCAGCAGGTCTTTCACAGAACTTCTATATGGCTACACCTTC | CATSRSFTELLYGYTF
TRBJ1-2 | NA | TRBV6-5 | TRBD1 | TGTGCCAGCAGTGACAGGGTAGGCTACACCTTC | CASSDRVGYTF
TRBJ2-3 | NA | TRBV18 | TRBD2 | TGTGCCAGCTCACTGGGACTAGCGGTCACAGATACGCAGTATTTT | CASSLGLAVTDTQYF
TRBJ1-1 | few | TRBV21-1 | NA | TGTGCCAGCCTCAGGTCCGGGAGAACTTTAGGTACTGAAGCTTTCTTT | CASLRSGRTLGTEAFF
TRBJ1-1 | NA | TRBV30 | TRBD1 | TGTGCCTGGAACAGAGACAGGGCCAACACTGAAGCTTTCTTT | CAWNRDRANTEAFF
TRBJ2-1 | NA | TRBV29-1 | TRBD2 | TGCAGCGTTGCATTTGGGACTAGCGGAAACAATGAGCAGTTCTTC | CSVAFGTSGNNEQFF
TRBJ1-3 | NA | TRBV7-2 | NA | TGTGCCAGCAGCCTGGGGGGTTATGGAAACACCATATATTTT | CASSLGGYGNTIYF
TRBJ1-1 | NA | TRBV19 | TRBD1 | TGTGCCAGTAGTATAGGAGGGACAGGGGGAGGCACTGAAGCTTTCTTT | CASSIGGTGGGTEAFF